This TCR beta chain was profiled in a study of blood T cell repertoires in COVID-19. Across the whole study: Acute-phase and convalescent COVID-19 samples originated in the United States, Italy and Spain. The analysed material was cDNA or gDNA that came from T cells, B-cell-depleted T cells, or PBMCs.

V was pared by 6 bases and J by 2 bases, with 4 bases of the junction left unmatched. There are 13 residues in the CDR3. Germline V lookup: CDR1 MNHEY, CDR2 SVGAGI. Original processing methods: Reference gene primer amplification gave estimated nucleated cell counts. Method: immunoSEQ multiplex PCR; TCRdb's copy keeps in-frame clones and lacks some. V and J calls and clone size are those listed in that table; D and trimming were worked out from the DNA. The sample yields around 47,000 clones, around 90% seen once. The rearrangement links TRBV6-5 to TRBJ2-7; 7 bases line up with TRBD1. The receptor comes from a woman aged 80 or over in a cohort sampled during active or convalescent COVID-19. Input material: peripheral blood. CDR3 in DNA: TGTGCCAGCAGCGCTGACAGGGCCTACGAGCAGTACTTC. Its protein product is CASSADRAYEQYF.